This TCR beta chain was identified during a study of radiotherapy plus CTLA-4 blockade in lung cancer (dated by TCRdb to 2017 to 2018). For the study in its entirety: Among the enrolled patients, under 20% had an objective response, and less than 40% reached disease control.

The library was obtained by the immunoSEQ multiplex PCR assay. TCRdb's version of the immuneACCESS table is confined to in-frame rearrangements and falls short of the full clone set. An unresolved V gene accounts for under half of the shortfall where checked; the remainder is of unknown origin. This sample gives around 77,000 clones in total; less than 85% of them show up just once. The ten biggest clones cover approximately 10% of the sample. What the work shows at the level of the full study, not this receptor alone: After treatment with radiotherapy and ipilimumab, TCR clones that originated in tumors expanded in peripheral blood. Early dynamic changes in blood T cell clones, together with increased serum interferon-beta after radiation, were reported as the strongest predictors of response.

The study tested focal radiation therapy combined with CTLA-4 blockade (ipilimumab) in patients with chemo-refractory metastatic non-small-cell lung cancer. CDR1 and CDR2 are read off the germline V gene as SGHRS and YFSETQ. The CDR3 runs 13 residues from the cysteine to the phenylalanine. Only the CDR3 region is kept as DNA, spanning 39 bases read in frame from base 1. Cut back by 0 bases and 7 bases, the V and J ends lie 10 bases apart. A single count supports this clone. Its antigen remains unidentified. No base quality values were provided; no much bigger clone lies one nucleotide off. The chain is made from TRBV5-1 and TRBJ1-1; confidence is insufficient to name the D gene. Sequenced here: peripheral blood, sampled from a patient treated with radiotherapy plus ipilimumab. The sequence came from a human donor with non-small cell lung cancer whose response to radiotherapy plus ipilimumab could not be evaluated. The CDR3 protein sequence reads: CASSLAGSREAFF. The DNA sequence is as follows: TGCGCCAGCAGCTTGGCTGGGAGTCGTGAAGCTTTCTTT. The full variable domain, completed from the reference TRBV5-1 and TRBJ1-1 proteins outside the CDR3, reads KAGVTQTPRYLIKTRGQQVTLSCSPISGHRSVSWYQQTPGQGLQFLFEYFSETQRNKGNFPGRFSGRQFSNSRSEMNVSTLELGDSALYLCASSLAGSREAFFGQGTRLTVV.